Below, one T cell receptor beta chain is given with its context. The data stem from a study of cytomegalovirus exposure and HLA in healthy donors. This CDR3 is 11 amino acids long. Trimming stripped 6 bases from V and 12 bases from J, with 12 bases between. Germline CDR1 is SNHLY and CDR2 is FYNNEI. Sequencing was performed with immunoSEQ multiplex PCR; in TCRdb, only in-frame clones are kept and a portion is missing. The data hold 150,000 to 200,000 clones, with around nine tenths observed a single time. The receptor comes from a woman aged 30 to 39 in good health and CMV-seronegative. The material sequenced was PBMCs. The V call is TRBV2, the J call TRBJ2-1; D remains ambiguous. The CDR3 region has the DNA TGTGCCAGCAGCGCTATAGTAAGGCAGTTCTTC. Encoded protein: CASSAIVRQFF. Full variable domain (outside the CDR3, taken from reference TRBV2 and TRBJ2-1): EPEVTQTPSHQVTQMGQEVILRCVPISNHLYFYWYRQILGQKVEFLVSFYNNEISEKSEIFDDQFSVERPDGSNFTLKIRSTKLEDSAMYFCASSAIVRQFFGPGTRLTVL.